The source of this T cell receptor beta chain is a study of radiation and T cells in renal cell carcinoma. Germline trimming cut 5 bases from V and 0 bases from J; bases unmatched to any gene: 2. The CDR3 is made up of 15 amino acids. Per the germline V gene, CDR1 is MNHEY and CDR2 is SVGAGI. Produced via immunoSEQ multiplex PCR; TCRdb's table is partial and in-frame only. The sample contains about 120,000 clones, roughly four fifths of which appear only once. Time point here: blood 2 weeks post-SBRT. Treatment in this sample: 15 Gy SBRT to primary tumor, nephrectomy 4 weeks later. This clone came up a few times.

Sequenced material: blood, taken from a patient whose treatment included radiotherapy and nephrectomy. This clonotype originated in a man aged 50 or older with renal cell carcinoma. The rearrangement links TRBV6-5 to TRBJ2-2, with TRBD1 identical over 8 bases. Here the CDR3 reads CASSMDRANTGELFF. The CDR3 nucleotides are TGTGCCAGCAGTATGGACAGGGCGAACACCGGGGAGCTGTTTTTT.